A selection of T cell receptor beta chains follows, all from one sample in a study of Graves' ophthalmopathy and Graves' hyperthyroidism. TCRdb used MiXCR to reprocess the multiplex PCR reads, holding one entry per CDR3 protein. Of 680,000 or so distinct CDR3 sequences listed, approximately 21% were seen once; the top ten hold approximately 7.7%. What was sequenced was peripheral blood. The receptors were gathered from a woman aged 18-30 years with stable Graves' hyperthyroidism. Some clones in this sample may be carry-over from other donors' samples. The CDR3 runs from the conserved cysteine through the conserved F or W. A D gene is named only where the DNA matches it firmly. Rows may omit the clone size; those that give it use once, few, many or a size class.

TGTGCCAGCAGCCGATGGACTAGCGGGGCTAGGGAGACCCAGTACTTC	CASSRWTSGARETQYF	TRBD2	16	TRBV6-2/TRBV6-3	TRBJ2-5	many
TGTGCCAGCAGTCCCCCCCGGGACAGCTATGGCTACACCTTC	CASSPPRDSYGYTF	TRBD1	14	TRBV12-3/TRBV12-4	TRBJ1-2	many
TGTGCCAGCAGACTAGCGGGAATTACCCAAGAGACCCAGTACTTC	CASRLAGITQETQYF	TRBD2	15	TRBV7-2	TRBJ2-5	few
TGCGCCAGCGGCCCCTCCGGGACTAGCGGGAGATCCCAGTACTTC	CASGPSGTSGRSQYF	TRBD2	15	TRBV5-1	TRBJ2-7	many
TGTGCCATCTGGACAGGGCCGAGCTCTGGAAACACCATATATTTT	CAIWTGPSSGNTIYF	TRBD1	15	TRBV10-3	TRBJ1-3	.
TGTGCCAGCAGCCTTCGGACAGGGAGCGAGCAGTACTTC	CASSLRTGSEQYF	TRBD1	13	TRBV6-2/TRBV6-3	TRBJ2-7	few
TGTGCCAGCAGCGTAGACCTAACTACCTACGAGCAGTACTTC	CASSVDLTTYEQYF	.	14	TRBV9	TRBJ2-7	many
TGTGCCAGCAGTGATAATGACTATGGCTACGCCTTC	CASSDNDYGYAF	.	12	TRBV6-1	TRBJ1-2	many
TGTGCCTGGACCCTTGACAGCTACGAGCAGTACTTC	CAWTLDSYEQYF	.	12	TRBV30	TRBJ2-7	.
TGTGCCAGCAGTTTATCGCTACAGGCCGGTCAGCCCCAGCATTTT	CASSLSLQAGQPQHF	.	15	TRBV27	TRBJ1-5	.
TGTGCCAGCAGCCAAGTACCGGGAGGGTTCTACGAGCAGTACTTC	CASSQVPGGFYEQYF	TRBD2	15	TRBV4-2	TRBJ2-7	many
TGTGCCAGCAGTGAACGGGAGTTAACGCCCCAGCATTTT	CASSERELTPQHF	.	13	TRBV2	TRBJ1-5	.
TGTGCCAGTAGTAATCAAGGTGTTCCTTTCTTT	CASSNQGVPFF	.	11	TRBV19	TRBJ1-1	many
TGTGCCTGGAGTGAGGCAGTCAGCGTCCAAGAGACCCAGTACTTC	CAWSEAVSVQETQYF	.	15	TRBV30	TRBJ2-5	.
TGCAGTGCGACAGGGGCTGAGACCCAGTACTTC	CSATGAETQYF	TRBD1	11	TRBV20-1	TRBJ2-5	many
TGTGCCAGCCAACCATCGACGGGGATTGAAGCTTTCTTT	CASQPSTGIEAFF	.	13	TRBV2	TRBJ1-1	few
TGTGCTAGTGGTTCTGGGACAGGGGACGGCTACACCTTC	CASGSGTGDGYTF	TRBD1	13	TRBV12-5	TRBJ1-2	.
TGTGCCAGCAGTTTCTCACTAGCGGCCCTAACCTACGAGCAGTACTTC	CASSFSLAALTYEQYF	TRBD2	16	TRBV28	TRBJ2-7	many
TGTGCCAGCAGTTCCACAGGGGTAGAGACCCAGTACTTC	CASSSTGVETQYF	TRBD1	13	TRBV12-3/TRBV12-4	TRBJ2-5	many
TGTGCCAGCAGTTACTCGACCCATTTGGATCAGCCCCAGCATTTT	CASSYSTHLDQPQHF	.	15	TRBV6-5	TRBJ1-5	few
TGTGCCAGCAGTTTGCTGGACGTTAGCAATCAGCCCCAGCATTTT	CASSLLDVSNQPQHF	.	15	TRBV28	TRBJ1-5	many
TGTGCCAGTAGTGTACAGCATATGAACACTGAAGCTTTCTTT	CASSVQHMNTEAFF	.	14	TRBV19	TRBJ1-1	many
TGTGCCAGCAGCTACGGGACAGGACCAGGGGGAAACACCATATATTTT	CASSYGTGPGGNTIYF	TRBD1	16	TRBV7-9	TRBJ1-3	many
TGTGCCATACAGGGGGCGGTCTATGGCTACACCTTC	CAIQGAVYGYTF	TRBD1	12	TRBV12-3/TRBV12-4	TRBJ1-2	many
TGTGCCAGCAGTTACTCGATTCGGCGGGGGGCCTTTACCCTCCAAGAGACCCAGTACTTC	CASSYSIRRGAFTLQETQYF	TRBD2	20	TRBV6-2/TRBV6-3	TRBJ2-5	many
TGCGCCAGCAGCTGGTCCCATGGGACAAGGCACACTGAAGCTTTCTTT	CASSWSHGTRHTEAFF	.	16	TRBV5-1	TRBJ1-1	few
TGTGCCACCAGAACCGACGGTGAATCTCAAGAGACCCAGTACTTC	CATRTDGESQETQYF	.	15	TRBV15	TRBJ2-5	many
TGTGCCAGCAGCTTAAGTGACGGGGAAGAGACCCAGTACTTC	CASSLSDGEETQYF	.	14	TRBV7-2	TRBJ2-5	many
TGTGCCAGCAGCTTACTCTTGGCCACCGGGGAGCTGTTTTTT	CASSLLLATGELFF	.	14	TRBV11-1	TRBJ2-2	few
TGTGCCAGCAGCTTATCCAGGGGACAGTCCTACGAGCAGTACTTC	CASSLSRGQSYEQYF	TRBD1	15	TRBV7-3	TRBJ2-7	many
TGTGCCAGCAAGCCGCAGGGTAGCAATCAGCCCCAGCATTTT	CASKPQGSNQPQHF	.	14	TRBV2	TRBJ1-5	many
TGTGCCAGCGGCTCTACAGGGGAGTGGACTGAAGCTTTCTTT	CASGSTGEWTEAFF	TRBD1	14	TRBV12-3/TRBV12-4	TRBJ1-1	few
TGTGCCAGCAGCTGGGACGCCCCTACAGGCTACACCTTC	CASSWDAPTGYTF	.	13	TRBV5-5	TRBJ1-2	.
TGTGCCAGCAGTGAAGCCGCGGGGGATTATGGCTACACCTTC	CASSEAAGDYGYTF	.	14	TRBV2	TRBJ1-2	.
TGTGCCAGCTCACCAGGGGTTCAGGACACCATATATTTT	CASSPGVQDTIYF	.	13	TRBV18	TRBJ1-3	many
TGCGCCAGCAGCCTGACGATGATACAGTCTCGCTACACCTTC	CASSLTMIQSRYTF	.	14	TRBV4-1	TRBJ1-2	few
TGTGCCTGGAGTCTCCGTGGGACAGGGAATTCACCCCTCCACTTT	CAWSLRGTGNSPLHF	TRBD1	15	TRBV30	TRBJ1-6	many
TGTGCCAGCAGTTTTCCAGGGGGCATAGGCTATGGCTACACCTTC	CASSFPGGIGYGYTF	TRBD1	15	TRBV6-5	TRBJ1-2	few
TGTGCCAGCAGCCAAGATCCTGTCAGATCGGGCTATGGCTACACCTTC	CASSQDPVRSGYGYTF	.	16	TRBV11-2	TRBJ1-2	many
TGTGCCAGCTTATGGACAGGAAAACAAGAGACCCAGTACTTC	CASLWTGKQETQYF	TRBD1	14	TRBV6-6	TRBJ2-5	many
TGTGCCAGCAGTGAACAGCAGGTGTTCACTGAAGCTTTCTTT	CASSEQQVFTEAFF	.	14	TRBV6-1	TRBJ1-1	many
TGTGCCAGCAGGGATAGCGGGAGGTCTGACTACGAGCAGTACTTC	CASRDSGRSDYEQYF	TRBD2	15	TRBV6-1	TRBJ2-7	many
TGTGCCAGCAGCTTAATAGGAGTGACAGGGTCCACTGAAGCTTTCTTT	CASSLIGVTGSTEAFF	TRBD1	16	TRBV7-3	TRBJ1-1	many
TGCAGTGCCCTGGACCCCCTCGAGCAGTACTTC	CSALDPLEQYF	.	11	TRBV20-1	TRBJ2-7	many
TGCAGTGCCAGGAGTGGACAGACGAACACTGAAGCTTTCTTT	CSARSGQTNTEAFF	.	14	TRBV20-1	TRBJ1-1	.